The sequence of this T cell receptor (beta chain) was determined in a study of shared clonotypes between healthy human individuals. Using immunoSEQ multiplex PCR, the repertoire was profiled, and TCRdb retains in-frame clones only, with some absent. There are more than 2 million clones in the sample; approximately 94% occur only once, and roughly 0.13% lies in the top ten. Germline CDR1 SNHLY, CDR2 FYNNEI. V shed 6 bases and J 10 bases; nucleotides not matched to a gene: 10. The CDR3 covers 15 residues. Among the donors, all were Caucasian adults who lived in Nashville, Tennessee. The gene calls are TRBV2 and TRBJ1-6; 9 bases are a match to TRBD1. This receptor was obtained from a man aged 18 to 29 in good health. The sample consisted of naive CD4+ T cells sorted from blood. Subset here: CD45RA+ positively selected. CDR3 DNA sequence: TGTGCCAGCAGGGGGAGGGACAGGGTCAACTCACCCCTCCACTTT. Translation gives CASRGRDRVNSPLHF.